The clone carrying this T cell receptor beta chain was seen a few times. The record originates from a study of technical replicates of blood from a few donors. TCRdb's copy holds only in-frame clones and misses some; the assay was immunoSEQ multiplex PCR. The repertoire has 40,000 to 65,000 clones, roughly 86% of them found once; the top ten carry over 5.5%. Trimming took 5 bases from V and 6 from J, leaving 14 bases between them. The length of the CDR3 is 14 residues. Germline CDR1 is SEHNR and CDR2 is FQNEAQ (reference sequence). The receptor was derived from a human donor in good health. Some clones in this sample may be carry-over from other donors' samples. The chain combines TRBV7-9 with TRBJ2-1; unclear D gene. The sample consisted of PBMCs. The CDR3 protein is CASSDMAKGNEQFF. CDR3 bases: TGTGCCAGCAGCGACATGGCCAAAGGCAATGAGCAGTTCTTC.